The 29 T cell receptor beta chains listed next were all sequenced from one sample in a study of T-cell memory formation after mild COVID-19. TCRdb analysed the 5' RACE reads with MiXCR anew, one entry per CDR3 protein. The sample includes about 13,000 distinct CDR3 sequences, roughly 15% of them seen just once. Sequenced input: PBMCs or a T cell subset sorted from them (not recorded which). The receptors were sampled from a man aged 18 to 29 who had mild COVID-19 (a few samples of this study predate the infection). Cell type and time point are not known.

This clonotype was recorded a few times. The chain is built from TRBV20-1 and TRBJ2-3; TRBD2 matches 10 bases. Germline CDR1 DFQATT, CDR2 SNEGSKA (reference sequence). J lost 5 bases, V lost 6 bases, and 8 bases had no gene match. This CDR3 has 14 residues. The CDR3 bases are TGCAGTGCCATAGCGGGGGGCAATCTAGATACGCAGTATTTT. Its protein product is CSAIAGGNLDTQYF.

This clonotype was found a few times. The chain is built from TRBV2 and TRBJ2-7, with a possible D match to TRBD1 (6 bases). Germline V gene data show CDR1 as SNHLY and CDR2 as FYNNEI. Trimming shortened V by 6 bases and J by 1 base, and 16 bases separated the two germline ends. The CDR3 has 15 amino acids. The CDR3 reads CASSPTGFGSYEQYV. The CDR3 DNA is TGTGCCAGCAGCCCCACAGGGTTCGGGTCCTACGAGCAGTACGTC.

The rearrangement uses TRBV5-1 and TRBJ2-7; D remains ambiguous. V lost 2 bases, J lost 0 bases, and 12 bases lay in between. The germline V gene has CDR1 SGHRS and CDR2 YFSETQ. The CDR3 consists of 15 residues. CDR3 residues: CASSLGPASSYEQYF. The CDR3 region has the DNA TGCGCCAGCAGCTTAGGACCGGCAAGCTCCTACGAGCAGTACTTC.

The table lists this clonotype with a few counts. This rearrangement joins TRBV10-3 to TRBJ1-1; no clear D. Germline CDR1 is ENHRY and CDR2 is SYGVKD. The CDR3 is made up of 13 amino acids. Trimming removed 6 bases from V and 0 bases from J, with 8 bases in between. The CDR3 DNA is TGTGCCATCAGGTTAAGTATGAACACTGAAGCTTTCTTT. Protein product: CAIRLSMNTEAFF.

This clonotype has a handful of counts. The chain uses TRBV7-3 and TRBJ1-2; D might be TRBD1 (5 bases). V dropped 2 bases and J dropped 4 bases, with 14 bases sitting between them. The germline CDR1 and CDR2 sequences are SGHTA and FQGTGA. The CDR3 extends over 15 amino acids. The CDR3 reads CASSLGPDTTYGYTF. The CDR3, as DNA: TGTGCCAGCAGCTTAGGTCCGGACACGACCTATGGCTACACCTTC.

The V gene is TRBV6-2 or TRBV6-3, the J gene TRBJ2-2, with D unclear. V lost 6 bases and J 6 bases, leaving 14 bases between the germline ends. CDR1 MNHEY and CDR2 SVGEGT come from the germline V gene. The CDR3 extends over 14 amino acids. CDR3 protein: CASSSGPSPGELFF. The CDR3 DNA reads as TGTGCCAGCAGCTCTGGGCCTTCCCCCGGGGAGCTGTTTTTT.

This clonotype was seen a handful of times. V and J are TRBV5-6 and TRBJ2-7; no clear D. The CDR3 runs 13 residues. Germline loops: CDR1 SGHDT, CDR2 YYEEEE. With 2 bases removed from V and 3 bases from J, the gap between germline ends came to 9 bases. CDR3 sequence: CASSFWTDYEQYV. The CDR3 DNA sequence: TGTGCCAGCAGCTTTTGGACGGACTACGAGCAGTACGTC.

The J gene is TRBJ1-2, the V gene TRBV7-9; possible D gene TRBD1, 6 bases. The CDR3 length is 14 residues. The V end was cut by 5 bases, the J end by 6 bases, with 16 bases between. Germline CDR1 reads SEHNR; CDR2 reads FQNEAQ (reference sequence). CDR3 nucleotide sequence: TGTGCCAGCAGCCTCACAGGGCTAAGGGATGGCTACACCTTC. This gives the protein CASSLTGLRDGYTF.

This clonotype was recorded many times. The chain employs TRBV29-1 and TRBJ1-1; 8 bases line up with TRBD1. CDR1 is SQVTM and CDR2 is ANQGSEA in the germline V gene. The length of the CDR3 is 12 residues. Trimming took 5 bases from V and 11 from J; bases not matched to a gene: 10. As DNA, the CDR3 is TGCAGCGTTTTCGGGACAGGCGCCTCCGCTTTCTTT. Translating it yields CSVFGTGASAFF.

J is TRBJ2-7 and V is TRBV6-2 or TRBV6-3; D is unresolved. CDR1 MNHEY and CDR2 SVGEGT come from the germline V gene. The ends were cut back, 5 bases at V and 0 bases at J, with 11 bases in the middle. The CDR3 has 14 residues. CDR3 loop: CASSPADSSYEQYV. CDR3 in DNA: TGTGCCAGCAGTCCGGCAGATAGCTCCTACGAGCAGTACGTC.

J is TRBJ1-5 and V is TRBV19; 9 bases align to TRBD1. V lost 9 bases to trimming and J lost 0 bases; unmatched junction nucleotides: 12. The CDR3 is made up of 17 amino acids. Germline CDR1 and CDR2: LNHDA and SQIVND (reference sequence). The CDR3 region is CARATPGTGNSNQPQHF. For the CDR3, the DNA is TGTGCCAGGGCAACCCCCGGGACAGGGAATAGCAATCAGCCCCAGCATTTT.

V and J are TRBV7-3 and TRBJ2-3; TRBD1 matches 9 bases. This CDR3 has 17 amino acids. Per the germline V gene, CDR1 is SGHTA and CDR2 is FQGTGA. Trimming took 2 bases from V and 8 from J; bases not matched to a gene: 14. The CDR3 region is CASSLLHQTGGAVTQYF. The DNA of the CDR3 is TGTGCCAGCAGCTTACTCCACCAGACAGGGGGAGCGGTTACGCAGTATTTT.

This clonotype ranks as medium-sized. The chain joins TRBV6-6 to TRBJ2-3, with D tentatively TRBD1 or TRBD2 (5 bases each). Germline CDR1 reads MNHNY; CDR2 reads SVGAGI (reference sequence). V lost 4 bases, J lost 6 bases, and 20 bases lay in between. CDR3 length equals 16 residues. For the CDR3, the DNA is TGTGCCAGCAGTTTTCCGGGGCCGCGCGCCCCCGATACGCAGTATTTT. Amino acids: CASSFPGPRAPDTQYF.

The genes are TRBV12-5 and TRBJ2-5; weak D call: TRBD1 (6 bases). Germline V lookup: CDR1 LGHNT, CDR2 FRNRAP. V gave up 5 bases and J gave up 1 base, with 14 bases separating them. The CDR3 is 15 residues long. The CDR3 DNA reads TGTGCTAGTGGTAATACAGGGAACCCCCAAGAGACCCAGTACTTC. Protein product: CASGNTGNPQETQYF. The whole variable domain, remainder taken from reference TRBV12-5 and TRBJ2-5, is DARVTQTPRHKVTEMGQEVTMRCQPILGHNTVFWYRQTMMQGLELLAYFRNRAPLDDSGMPKDRFSAEMPDATLATLKIQPSEPRDSAVYFCASGNTGNPQETQYFGPGTRLLVL.

This clonotype was observed at least ten times. V and J are TRBV5-8 and TRBJ2-7; D is possibly TRBD1 (5 bases). V was clipped by 0 bases and J by 3 bases, with 7 bases between them. Germline lookup yields CDR1 SGHTS and CDR2 YDEGEE. The CDR3 spans 13 residues. CDR3 coding DNA: TGTGCCAGCAGCTTGGAAGGGGACTACGAGCAGTACTTC. This gives the protein CASSLEGDYEQYF.

The chain couples TRBV9 to TRBJ2-3; D might be TRBD1 (5 bases). CDR1 and CDR2 from the germline V gene are SGDLS and YYNGEE. The CDR3 extends over 14 amino acids. V was clipped by 4 bases and J by 1 base, with 10 bases between them. CDR3 sequence: CASSSLGRTDTQYF. The DNA of the CDR3 is TGTGCCAGCAGCTCATTGGGGCGCACAGATACGCAGTATTTT.

This clonotype has more than one count but fewer than ten. This chain uses TRBV12-3 or TRBV12-4 with TRBJ2-1, with 8 positions matching TRBD1. V lost 6 bases, J lost 6 bases, and 10 bases stayed unmatched. The CDR3 loop spans 15 amino acids. This chain's CDR3 is CASRCRYRGCNEQFF. In nucleotides, the CDR3 is TGTGCCAGCAGATGCCGGTACAGGGGGTGCAATGAGCAGTTCTTC.

This clonotype was seen many times. J is TRBJ2-6 and V is TRBV4-3; no reliable D call. In germline, CDR1 is LGHNA, CDR2 YSLEER. V lost 0 bases and J 0 bases, leaving 18 bases between the germline ends. CDR3 length equals 20 residues. DNA of the CDR3: TGCGCCAGCAGCCAAGAACCTCCCCAGTATCCCTACTCTGGGGCCAACGTCCTGACTTTC. Its translation is CASSQEPPQYPYSGANVLTF.

There are many counts of this clonotype. The J gene is TRBJ2-1, the V gene TRBV6-2 or TRBV6-3; 14 bases agree with TRBD2. Germline V gene sequence: CDR1 MNHEY, CDR2 SVGEGT. V was pared by 8 bases and J by 2 bases, with 2 bases of the junction left unmatched. The CDR3 has 15 amino acids. CDR3 nucleotides: TGTGCCAGCGAGACTAGCGGGGGGGCCTACAATGAGCAGTTCTTC. The encoded protein is CASETSGGAYNEQFF.

This sequence joins TRBV6-2 or TRBV6-3 and TRBJ2-1; 10 bases fit TRBD2. Germline V lookup: CDR1 MNHEY, CDR2 SVGEGT. V was clipped by 2 bases and J by 4 bases; unmatched bases: 17. There are 20 residues in the CDR3. The CDR3 sequence is CASSYQLAGSAKILYNEQFF. CDR3 nucleotide sequence: TGTGCCAGCAGTTACCAACTAGCGGGGAGCGCAAAGATACTGTACAATGAGCAGTTCTTC.

This clonotype was seen ten or more times. This chain joins TRBV20-1 and TRBJ2-7; D may be TRBD1 (5 bases). Trimming shortened V by 5 bases and J by 0 bases, and 11 bases separated the two germline ends. Germline V CDR1 and CDR2: DFQATT, SNEGSKA (reference sequence). The CDR3 runs 13 residues. The CDR3 DNA reads as TGCAGTGCTCTCAGACAGAGCTCCTACGAGCAGTACTTC. Encoded protein: CSALRQSSYEQYF.

As concerns this clonotype: A much larger clone lies one base from this, so it may be a read error. This chain joins TRBV4-1 and TRBJ2-3; 8 bases line up with TRBD2. Germline V gene data show CDR1 as MGHRA and CDR2 as YSYEKL. The junction had 16 bases not matched to a gene; V was cut back by 5 bases and J by 3 bases. The CDR3 is 18 amino acids. The chain's CDR3 is CASSDDSIGLAVTDTQYF. The CDR3 DNA reads TGCGCCAGCAGCGACGACTCCATCGGACTAGCTGTGACAGATACGCAGTATTTT.

This clonotype was observed a few times. The chain employs TRBV4-3 and TRBJ1-6; D not resolved. Trimming pared 1 base from V and 10 bases from J, leaving 8 bases between. Germline V gene data show CDR1 as LGHNA and CDR2 as YSLEER. This CDR3 contains 13 residues. The CDR3 nucleotides read TGCGCCAGCAGCCAAGGGAGCGGATCACCCCTCCACTTT. Its translation is CASSQGSGSPLHF.

This clonotype occurred many times. The CDR3 sequence: CASSLAVRDEQYF. DNA of the CDR3: TGTGCCAGCAGCTTAGCGGTCCGGGATGAGCAGTACTTC. This sequence joins TRBV7-6 and TRBJ2-7; possibly TRBD2 for D (5 bases). The V gene's germline CDR1 is SGHVS and CDR2 FNYEAQ. Trimming removed 0 bases from V and 7 bases from J, with 10 bases in between. The CDR3 sequence is 13 residues long.

This chain uses TRBV7-9 with TRBJ2-1; D remains ambiguous. Germline CDR1 is SEHNR and CDR2 is FQNEAQ (reference sequence). V dropped 5 bases and J dropped 6 bases, with 14 bases sitting between them. This CDR3 has 14 residues. DNA for the CDR3: TGTGCCAGCAGCCCCAAATCAGTTTTCAATGAGCAGTTCTTC. It specifies CASSPKSVFNEQFF.

Relative to its sample, this clonotype is medium-sized. This chain joins TRBV7-8 and TRBJ2-7; D not certain. Germline V lookup: CDR1 SGHVS, CDR2 FQNEAQ. This CDR3 is 12 amino acids long. Between the trimmed V and J ends, which lost 2 bases and 2 bases, there was a span of 4 bases. The CDR3 bases are TGTGCCAGCAGCTTACCACCCTACGAGCAGTACTTC. Amino acids: CASSLPPYEQYF.

This clonotype was counted between two and nine times. The V call is TRBV6-2 or TRBV6-3, the J call TRBJ2-5; possible D gene TRBD2, 7 bases. This CDR3 has 14 residues. The V gene's germline CDR1 is MNHEY and CDR2 SVGEGT. Trimming removed 4 bases at V and 4 bases at J, with 13 bases between. For the CDR3, the DNA is TGTGCCAGCAGTTCCCGGGGGGCGGGAGAGACCCAGTACTTC. This translates into CASSSRGAGETQYF.

This clonotype came up many times. The chain links TRBV4-1 to TRBJ2-3; TRBD2 agrees at 8 bases. Germline values: CDR1 MGHRA, CDR2 YSYEKL. The CDR3 is 18 residues long. V was pared by 1 base and J by 1 base, with 10 bases of the junction left unmatched. CDR3: CASSQGDPRAGGTDTQYF. CDR3 in DNA: TGCGCCAGCAGCCAAGGGGACCCTCGAGCGGGGGGCACAGATACGCAGTATTTT.

In its sample, this clonotype was seen many times. J is TRBJ1-6 and V is TRBV20-1; 8 nucleotides agree with TRBD1. The junction had 9 bases not matched to a gene; V was cut back by 1 base and J by 1 base. CDR3 size: 18 residues. The V gene's germline CDR1 is DFQATT and CDR2 SNEGSKA (reference sequence). CDR3 sequence (DNA): TGCAGTGCTAGAGGGGGACAGGAGCATTGGTCCTATAATTCACCCCTCCACTTT. It encodes CSARGGQEHWSYNSPLHF.